This record covers a single TCR beta chain. Its antigen remains undetermined. Per-base qualities were not stored, and no clone one base away is much larger. TCRbeta CDR3 regions were amplified from genomic DNA by means of the immunoSEQ Assay, a bias-controlled multiplex PCR. The published analysis was carried out like this. Within the assay, amplification of reference gene primers was used to estimate how many nucleated cells each sample contained. Sequence reads were collapsed and filtered to measure the absolute abundance of every unique TCRbeta CDR3 rearrangement. For each sample, productive Simpson clonality was calculated as the square root of Simpson's diversity index across productive rearrangements. TCRdb took over this immuneACCESS table, retaining in-frame rearrangements with V and J assigned. Such tables are incomplete; in checked studies, under half of the missing clones stem from an unresolved V gene, and the remainder is unexplained. V and J calls plus clone size are reproduced from that table; the DNA served to infer D and trimming. This sample has 250,000 to 350,000 clones in its table, and under 90% of those were observed once. Approximately 2.9% of the sample belongs to the ten largest clones.

At one collaborating source in Seattle, patients were enrolled during active infection and were followed longitudinally through the course of disease. Each collaborating institution followed its own protocols to collect whole blood in K2EDTA tubes. Collaborator samples were shipped for TCRbeta analysis as frozen whole blood, isolated PBMCs, or DNA extracted from either sample type. The entry originates in a study of blood T cell repertoires in COVID-19 (dated by TCRdb to 2018 to 2020). About the study as a whole: Collaborator samples came from the United States, Italy and Spain and covered acute and convalescent phases of COVID-19. The repertoires were made available in a free public database intended to serve as a resource for research on the immune response to SARS-CoV-2. Where available, HLA class I and class II types were taken from metadata supplied by the sample provider and were not determined by assay-based typing. The material from the prospective study consisted of cDNA or gDNA derived from T cells, B-cell-depleted T cells, or PBMCs. The sample metadata nearly always contained a de-identified subject ID, COVID-19 status, age in years and sex. Deeply sampled blood TCRbeta repertoires from subjects exposed to, actively infected with, or recovered from COVID-19 were included in the dataset. Samples came from the ongoing ImmuneRACE study (first 160 participants) plus 1,254 subjects from 6 global collaborators. The study at large found these results: How much clinical and demographic metadata was included differed by source and by participant, and the metadata was provided uncurated.

The junction shows trimming of 3 bases on V and 4 bases on J, plus 15 bases between the germline ends. Spanning cysteine to phenylalanine, the CDR3 consists of 14 amino acids. Left in the record is the CDR3 DNA by itself, 42 bases read in frame from the first base. CDR1 and CDR2, looked up from the germline V gene, are SQVTM and ANQGSEA. Recombination linked TRBV29-1 to TRBJ1-1, with the D gene uncertain. This sequence originates from a woman aged 25 to 39 with COVID-19, enrolled during active disease. The sample consisted of peripheral blood. For the CDR3, the sequence is CSVEGIAKGTEAFF. The DNA is TGCAGCGTTGAGGGGATAGCGAAAGGCACTGAAGCTTTCTTT. The full variable domain, completed from the reference TRBV29-1 and TRBJ1-1 proteins outside the CDR3, reads SAVISQKPSRDICQRGTSLTIQCQVDSQVTMMFWYRQQPGQSLTLIATANQGSEATYESGFVIDKFPISRPNLTFSTLTVSNMSPEDSSIYLCSVEGIAKGTEAFFGQGTRLTVV.